The sequence of this T cell receptor (beta chain) was determined in a study of T-cell reconstitution after alpha-beta-depleted transplantation in children. Study-level findings and limits: Among T cells one year after transplant, newly produced cells accounted for most counts and diversity. After transplant, at about two months, alpha-beta T cells were reportedly derived from several hundred expanded graft clones.

This clonotype was observed at least ten times. The antigen remains undetermined. As it was prepared, the TCRbeta library received unique molecular identifiers. From the PCR reads, TCRdb called clonotypes with MiXCR, one entry per CDR3 protein. The repertoire holds around 700,000 distinct CDR3 sequences, with around 13% as singletons. From germline, CDR1 is SGHRS and CDR2 YFSETQ. This CDR3 is 15 amino acids long. Trimming removed 3 bases from V and 2 bases from J; junction bases left unmatched: 5. The TCR originated in a girl aged 2 to 9 with congenital amegakaryocytic thrombocytopenia, due to receive a stem cell transplant. V usage is TRBV5-1 and J usage is TRBJ2-3; TRBD2 matches 8 bases. This sample comprised PBMCs, obtained before TCRalphabeta/CD19-depleted stem cell transplant. The CDR3 DNA reads as TGCGCCAGCAGCTGGAGCGGGAGTATCACAGATACGCAGTATTTT. Translation: CASSWSGSITDTQYF.